This T cell receptor (beta chain) was found in a study of blood T cell repertoires in COVID-19. The CDR3 is 15 amino acids. Germline values: CDR1 LGHDT, CDR2 YNNKEL (reference sequence). V dropped 4 bases and J dropped 3; count of bases not matched to a gene: 5. Source study methods: It was from reference gene primer amplification that nucleated cell counts were estimated. Generated by immunoSEQ multiplex PCR, the TCRdb table keeps only in-frame clones and is missing some. That table supplies the V and J calls and clone size; D and trimming were determined from the DNA. The sample includes around 140,000 clones, 88% of them seen just once.

Sequencing was performed on peripheral blood. The sequence was collected from a woman in her 50s with acute or convalescent COVID-19. This chain connects TRBV3-1 (or the pseudogene TRBV3-2) to TRBJ1-4, with TRBD1 identical over 7 bases. Here the CDR3 reads CASSPQGIANEKLFF. CDR3 coding DNA: TGTGCCAGCAGCCCACAGGGGATCGCTAATGAAAAACTGTTTTTT.